A single sample gave rise to the 24 T cell receptor beta chains below, sequenced in a study of post-analysis software for immune sequencing data. Built from TCR beta cDNA, the libraries had unique molecular identifiers in them. From the PCR reads, TCRdb called clonotypes with MiXCR, one entry per CDR3 protein. The table shows fewer than 850,000 distinct CDR3 sequences, with 25% to 30% occurring only once. General study points: Patients used about 5 TRBV segments, including TRBV5-6, TRBV5-1 and TRBV20-1, more often than controls.

Their antigens remain unidentified. The material sequenced was blood. The receptors stem from a girl aged 5-17 years with multiple sclerosis.

The chain couples TRBV7-2 to TRBJ2-5; 10 bases fit TRBD2. CDR1 and CDR2 (germline): SGHTA, FQGNSA. The CDR3 sequence is 16 residues long. With V trimmed by 4 bases and J by 11 bases, 16 bases remained unmatched. The CDR3, as DNA: TGTGCCAGCAGCTCCATGGCAGCCAGCGGGAGGGCCCGGCAGTACTTC. It codes for CASSSMAASGRARQYF.

The chain carries TRBV20-1 and TRBJ2-1; 7 nucleotides agree with TRBD2. The J segment lost 3 bases and the V segment lost 0 bases, leaving 8 bases of the junction unmatched. This CDR3 has 16 residues. Looked up from germline, CDR1 is DFQATT and CDR2 is SNEGSKA (reference sequence). CDR3 DNA sequence: TGCAGTGCTAGAGATAGGGTAATAGCGGGCTACAATGAGCAGTTCTTC. It is translated as CSARDRVIAGYNEQFF.

Turning to this clonotype: Mismatch with germline at one junction end may stem from a read error. The genes are TRBV29-1 and TRBJ2-5; 7 bases align to TRBD2. CDR3 length: 11 amino acids. Per germline, CDR1 SQVTM and CDR2 ANQGSEA. The CDR3 loop is CSVERGEIQYF. The CDR3 nucleotides are TGCAGCGTTGAACGGGGGGAGATCCAGTACTTC.

This chain uses TRBV6-5 with TRBJ2-7; D gene uncertain. The V end was cut by 2 bases, the J end by 2 bases, with 7 bases between. The CDR3 contains 13 residues. Germline CDR1 reads MNHEY; CDR2 reads SVGAGI. CDR3 residues: CASSYLAPYEQYF. CDR3 sequence (DNA): TGTGCCAGCAGTTACCTGGCCCCCTACGAGCAGTACTTC.

This clonotype was recorded a few times. The genes are TRBV28 and TRBJ1-6, with D unresolved. The CDR3 has 15 amino acids. The V end lost 11 bases, the J end lost 1 base, and 15 bases lay between the germline ends. Germline lookup yields CDR1 MDHEN and CDR2 SYDVKM. Here the CDR3 DNA reads TGTGCCGCTCAATCGGAGTCGTCCTATAATTCACCCCTCCACTTT. This gives the protein CAAQSESSYNSPLHF.

The genes are TRBV6-5 and TRBJ2-1; perhaps TRBD2 as D (6 bases). Between the trimmed V and J ends, which lost 0 bases and 4 bases, there was a span of 19 bases. The CDR3 runs 18 residues. Germline loops: CDR1 MNHEY, CDR2 SVGAGI. CDR3: CASSYSSPRVAEYNEQFF. In DNA form, the CDR3 reads TGTGCCAGCAGTTACTCATCACCTCGGGTAGCGGAATACAATGAGCAGTTCTTC.

The rearrangement joins TRBV25-1 to TRBJ1-1; a possible D gene is TRBD1 (5 bases). V was trimmed by 5 bases and J by 10 bases, leaving 11 bases between them. This CDR3 comprises 11 residues. The germline gives CDR1 MGHDK, CDR2 SYGVNS. As DNA, the CDR3 is TGTGCCAGCAGTCCCGGAGGGGCAGCTTTCTTT. This translates into CASSPGGAAFF.

This sequence joins TRBV20-1 and TRBJ2-1, with TRBD2 identical over 13 bases. The CDR3 has 16 amino acids. Trimming took 6 bases from V and 4 from J; bases not matched to a gene: 9. In germline, CDR1 is DFQATT, CDR2 SNEGSKA (reference sequence). CDR3 in DNA: TGCAGTGCCCGGACTAGCGGGAGAGCAGGGTACAATGAGCAGTTCTTC. This sequence encodes CSARTSGRAGYNEQFF.

The chain combines TRBV27 with TRBJ2-7; D perhaps matches TRBD1 (6 bases). Germline V gene data show CDR1 as MNHEY and CDR2 as SMNVEV (reference sequence). The CDR3 is 13 amino acids. V was pared by 3 bases and J by 4 bases, with 10 bases between. The CDR3 DNA reads TGTGCCAGCAGTTTTAAGGGGGAGTACGAGCAGTACTTC. This sequence encodes CASSFKGEYEQYF.

The V gene is TRBV7-8, the J gene TRBJ1-5; no reliable D call. Between the trimmed V and J ends, which lost 5 bases and 5 bases, there was a span of 16 bases. Germline lookup yields CDR1 SGHVS and CDR2 FQNEAQ. This CDR3 contains 15 residues. CDR3 DNA: TGTGCCAGCAGCCCCGACCCAATGGGCGATCAGCCCCAGCATTTT. It translates to CASSPDPMGDQPQHF.

The rearrangement links TRBV6-5 to TRBJ1-1; D is undetermined. The CDR3 is 14 residues long. CDR1 and CDR2 from the germline V gene are MNHEY and SVGAGI. The ends were cut back, 10 bases at V and 6 bases at J, with 21 bases in the middle. CDR3 DNA sequence: TGTGCCACCAAGTTCTATTTGGACGATCCTGAAGCTTTCTTT. This encodes CATKFYLDDPEAFF.

The chain has TRBV7-9 and TRBJ2-5, with TRBD1 matching 9 bases. V gave up 8 bases and J gave up 4 bases; unmatched junction bases: 11. Per the germline V gene, CDR1 is SEHNR and CDR2 is FQNEAQ (reference sequence). This CDR3 region has 15 residues. CDR3 sequence (DNA): TGTGCCAGCCGCTCTCCGGGACAGGGCCGAGAGACCCAGTACTTC. It encodes CASRSPGQGRETQYF.

This clonotype was counted many times. CDR3 bases: TGCAGCGTTGAGGATCGGTCAGATCCAGGGGAGCAGTACTTC. Translation gives CSVEDRSDPGEQYF. The chain couples TRBV29-1 to TRBJ2-7; D is possibly TRBD1 (5 bases). V shed 3 bases and J shed 7 bases, with 19 bases lying between them. The CDR3 is 14 amino acids. The germline V gene has CDR1 SQVTM and CDR2 ANQGSEA.

This clonotype occurred a few times. This chain links TRBV6-5 with TRBJ2-5; 9 nucleotides agree with TRBD1. The junction had 8 bases not matched to a gene; V was cut back by 4 bases and J by 5 bases. This CDR3 region has 15 residues. Looked up from germline, CDR1 is MNHEY and CDR2 is SVGAGI. CDR3 sequence: CASSWRTGARETQYF. The CDR3 nucleotides read TGTGCCAGCAGTTGGAGGACAGGGGCCAGGGAGACCCAGTACTTC.

This clonotype was picked up many times. The chain recombines TRBV28 with TRBJ2-7; D gene ambiguous. The CDR3 is 13 residues long. With 6 bases removed from V and 2 bases from J, the gap between germline ends came to 11 bases. Germline lookup yields CDR1 MDHEN and CDR2 SYDVKM. CDR3 in DNA: TGTGCCAGCAGCTTGGGCGGAACCTACGAGCAGTACTTC. Its translation is CASSLGGTYEQYF.

This clonotype has a count of ten or more. J is TRBJ2-5 and V is TRBV6-5; 11 bases are a match to TRBD1. After removal of 5 bases from V and 1 base from J, the junction contained 6 bases not matched to a gene. The CDR3 sequence is 16 residues long. Germline CDR1 and CDR2: MNHEY and SVGAGI. The CDR3 bases are TGTGCCAGCAGTCCCCGGACAGGGGGCCTCCAAGAGACCCAGTACTTC. This sequence encodes CASSPRTGGLQETQYF.

This clonotype has only a few counts. The CDR3 sequence is CSVMQGDIWRDTQYF. The CDR3 region has the DNA TGCAGCGTTATGCAGGGGGACATCTGGAGAGATACGCAGTATTTT. The chain couples TRBV29-1 to TRBJ2-3, with 7 bases that match TRBD1. The V gene's germline CDR1 is SQVTM and CDR2 ANQGSEA. Trimming took 5 bases from V and 5 from J; bases not matched to a gene: 13. The CDR3 runs to 15 residues.

The sample holds a few counts of this clonotype. This chain joins TRBV7-2 and TRBJ1-4; D gene unclear. Germline assignment: CDR1 SGHTA and CDR2 FQGNSA. This CDR3 region has 12 residues. V was trimmed by 5 bases and J by 10 bases, leaving 11 bases between them. The CDR3 region has the DNA TGTGCCAGCAGCCTGGTATCGGGAAAACTGTTTTTT. It yields the protein CASSLVSGKLFF.

This sequence joins TRBV10-3 and TRBJ2-6; 8 bases are a match to TRBD1. Germline CDR1 is ENHRY and CDR2 is SYGVKD. The CDR3 sequence is 16 residues long. The trim removed 6 bases at V and 0 bases at J, leaving 4 bases unmatched. The CDR3 bases are TGTGCCATCAGAATAGGACAGGGCTCTGGGGCCAACGTCCTGACTTTC. It codes for CAIRIGQGSGANVLTF.

A note on this clonotype: It may be a read error: a sequence one base away is much more abundant. J is TRBJ2-5 and V is TRBV7-8, with TRBD2 identical over 8 bases. Germline lookup yields CDR1 SGHVS and CDR2 FQNEAQ. The CDR3 length is 18 residues. Unmatched junction bases numbered 27, after V lost 7 bases and J lost 11 bases. This chain's CDR3 is CASNSGSSGPRYGYEQYF. Written as DNA, the CDR3 is TGTGCCAGCAACAGCGGGTCTAGCGGGCCCCGATACGGCTATGAGCAGTACTTC. The entire variable domain, with the rest obtained from reference TRBV7-8 and TRBJ2-5, is as follows: GAGVSQSPRYKVAKRGQDVALRCDPISGHVSLFWYQQALGQGPEFLTYFQNEAQLDKSGLPSDRFFAERPEGSVSTLKIQRTQQEDSAVYLCASNSGSSGPRYGYEQYFGPGTRLLVL.

The chain joins TRBV3-1 to TRBJ2-1; tentative D call: TRBD2 (6 bases). V was cut by 11 bases and J by 0 bases, with 17 bases left in between. Germline values: CDR1 LGHDT, CDR2 YNNKEL (reference sequence). CDR3 length: 15 residues. DNA of the CDR3: TGTGCCGGCGGGAACCTACCGAGCTCCTACAATGAGCAGTTCTTC. Translating it yields CAGGNLPSSYNEQFF.

In this sample, this clonotype turned up a few times. J is TRBJ1-5 and V is TRBV29-1; the D gene is possibly TRBD1 (6 bases). Germline V gene sequence: CDR1 SQVTM, CDR2 ANQGSEA. V gave up 2 bases and J gave up 2 bases, with 13 bases separating them. This CDR3 is 15 amino acids long. This CDR3 is CSVEIPGAGNQPQHF. The CDR3 DNA follows: TGCAGCGTTGAAATTCCGGGGGCTGGCAATCAGCCCCAGCATTTT. Full variable domain (outside the CDR3, taken from reference TRBV29-1 and TRBJ1-5): SAVISQKPSRDICQRGTSLTIQCQVDSQVTMMFWYRQQPGQSLTLIATANQGSEATYESGFVIDKFPISRPNLTFSTLTVSNMSPEDSSIYLCSVEIPGAGNQPQHFGDGTRLSIL.

This clonotype was found a few times. The chain is built from TRBV20-1 and TRBJ2-7; D is perhaps TRBD2 (5 bases). CDR1 DFQATT and CDR2 SNEGSKA come from the germline V gene (reference sequence). Trimming took off 1 base at V and 1 base at J, with 11 bases between the two ends. The length of the CDR3 is 14 residues. CDR3 DNA: TGCAGTGCTAGAGGACATTCGGGATCCTACGAGCAGTACTTC. The encoded protein is CSARGHSGSYEQYF.

This clonotype turned up a few times. The genes are TRBV7-9 and TRBJ1-2, with 9 bases fitting TRBD1. The CDR3 contains 16 residues. The V and J ends lost 6 bases and 4 bases, in that order; junction bases with no gene match: 12. Germline V lookup: CDR1 SEHNR, CDR2 FQNEAQ (reference sequence). The CDR3, as DNA: TGTGCCAGCAGTGACAGGGGGGCCGAAAATTTCTATGGCTACACCTTC. Its protein is CASSDRGAENFYGYTF.